The rows below give T cell receptor beta chains drawn from one sample of a study of regulatory T cells in long-lasting Graves disease. TCRdb used MiXCR to reprocess the multiplex PCR reads, holding one entry per CDR3 protein. The sample lists some 370,000 distinct CDR3 sequences, under 25% occurring once. The sample here was peripheral blood mononuclear cells (PBMCs), taken when the disease was refractory, from a patient treated with antithyroid drugs. All receptors come from a female donor with Graves disease. The CDR3 runs from the conserved cysteine through the conserved F or W. D genes are given only for firm matches. The size of a clone is reported for some rows only, either as once, few or many, or as a class for expanded clones.

13	-	TRBV19	few	TRBJ2-4	TGTGCCAGTAGCTCGACTAGAGGGGACATTCAGTACTTC	CASSSTRGDIQYF
15	-	TRBV3-1	few	TRBJ1-3	TGTGCCAGCAGCCTTGGACGGACCTCTGGAAACACCATATATTTT	CASSLGRTSGNTIYF
15	-	TRBV27	many	TRBJ2-5	TGTGCCAGCTCCCTTTTGGGGTCCCCGCAAGAGACCCAGTACTTC	CASSLLGSPQETQYF
14	-	TRBV6-2/TRBV6-3	few	TRBJ2-2	TGTGCCAACGAAACGGACAGAAGGACCGGGGAGCTGTTTTTT	CANETDRRTGELFF
14	TRBD1	TRBV12-3/TRBV12-4	few	TRBJ2-7	TGTGCCAGCAGAGGAGGACAGGGGCGGGTTGAGCAGTACTTC	CASRGGQGRVEQYF
14	-	TRBV20-1	-	TRBJ2-3	TGCAGTGCTAGAGCCGTTGCAGGTGCAGATACGCAGTATTTT	CSARAVAGADTQYF
16	-	TRBV14	few	TRBJ1-1	TGTGCCAGCAGCGACTGGGGTACAGGGCCGTACACTGAAGCTTTCTTT	CASSDWGTGPYTEAFF
14	TRBD1	TRBV27	-	TRBJ1-1	TGTGCCAGCAGTTCCCGGGACAGGGAACCTGAAGCTTTCTTT	CASSSRDREPEAFF
14	-	TRBV19	few	TRBJ1-5	TGTGCCAGTAGAACCGGGAGGTTCAATCAGCCCCAGCATTTT	CASRTGRFNQPQHF
17	-	TRBV6-2/TRBV6-3	many	TRBJ1-2	TGTGCCAGCAGTTACTCGTTTGGGGAGGACCGTAACTATGGCTACACCTTC	CASSYSFGEDRNYGYTF
18	-	TRBV6-4	-	TRBJ2-4	TGTGCCAGCAGTTCCACACGCCTCCAGGGACTAGCCAAAAACATTCAGTACTTC	CASSSTRLQGLAKNIQYF
15	-	TRBV27	few	TRBJ1-5	TGTGCCAGCAGTTTATTGGCAGCCCGCAATCAGCCCCAGCATTTT	CASSLLAARNQPQHF
13	-	TRBV7-2	many	TRBJ1-2	TGTGCCAGCAGCACAGGTTCGGGCTATGGCTACACCTTC	CASSTGSGYGYTF
14	-	TRBV9	-	TRBJ2-4	TGTGCCAGCAGCGAGGGGCAGGGCCTGGACATTCAGTACTTC	CASSEGQGLDIQYF
16	-	TRBV6-1	many	TRBJ1-2	TGTGCCACCAATCCCCACCCCACGGGGAACGTCTATGGCTACACCTTC	CATNPHPTGNVYGYTF
13	-	TRBV6-4	-	TRBJ2-5	TGTGCCAGCAGCCGGGACTTTGGGGAGACCCAGTACTTC	CASSRDFGETQYF
16	-	TRBV28	few	TRBJ1-6	TGTGCCAGCAGTTTTCCCCGGGACCATATGGGTTCACCCCTCCACTTT	CASSFPRDHMGSPLHF
12	-	TRBV13	many	TRBJ1-2	TGTGCCAGCAGCTTAGGCAGGGATGGCTACACCTTC	CASSLGRDGYTF
17	TRBD1	TRBV4-1	many	TRBJ1-5	TGCGCCAGCAGCCAGGGGCGGGGACAGGGGAACGTTCAGCCCCAGCATTTT	CASSQGRGQGNVQPQHF
16	-	TRBV6-1	-	TRBJ2-7	TGTGCCAGCCATCCGACCTTATTAGGGATAAGCTACGAGCAGTACTTC	CASHPTLLGISYEQYF
14	TRBD1	TRBV5-4	-	TRBJ1-1	TGTGCCAGCAGCACCCCAGGACAGGTCACTGAAGCTTTCTTT	CASSTPGQVTEAFF
14	-	TRBV20-1	many	TRBJ2-7	TGCAGTGCCAGATGGGACATGCTTTCCTACGAGCAGTACTTC	CSARWDMLSYEQYF
20	-	TRBV7-2	many	TRBJ2-7	TGTGCCAGCAGCCCCGTCCCTCTCTTGGGTTGGGTTGATCGGCTCTACGAGCAGTACTTC	CASSPVPLLGWVDRLYEQYF
14	-	TRBV6-2/TRBV6-3	many	TRBJ1-2	TGTGCCAGCAGTTATGGGGCCACCGACGTTGGCTACACCTTC	CASSYGATDVGYTF
14	-	TRBV18	-	TRBJ2-4	TGTGCCAGCTCACCAAGGGACTCCAAAAACATTCAGTACTTC	CASSPRDSKNIQYF
16	TRBD1	TRBV27	many	TRBJ1-2	TGTGCCAGCAGTTTAAAAGGACAGGGCGTGAACTATGGCTACACCTTC	CASSLKGQGVNYGYTF
13	-	TRBV30	few	TRBJ2-7	TGTGCCTGGAGTAAGGACAGTTCTTGGAAGCAGTACTTC	CAWSKDSSWKQYF
15	-	TRBV6-2/TRBV6-3	many	TRBJ2-7	TGTGCCAGCAGTTACACCGCCGCCGGGACCTGGGAGCAGTACTTC	CASSYTAAGTWEQYF
14	-	TRBV6-4	few	TRBJ2-7	TGTGCCAGCAGTGATTGGGGGTATGCCTACGAGCAGTACTTC	CASSDWGYAYEQYF
13	-	TRBV30	-	TRBJ1-5	TGTGCCTGGACCCAAGGGGGTAATCAGCCCCAGCATTTT	CAWTQGGNQPQHF
15	-	TRBV19	-	TRBJ2-6	TGTGCCAGTAAGGCGGGGTCCTCTGGGGCCAACGTCCTGACTTTC	CASKAGSSGANVLTF
16	TRBD2	TRBV25-1	-	TRBJ2-1	TGTGCCAGCAGTGAACCGGGACTAGCGGGTCGCAATGAGCAGTTCTTC	CASSEPGLAGRNEQFF
17	TRBD2	TRBV6-2/TRBV6-3	-	TRBJ2-5	TGTGCCAGCAGGCCCACCCCCGGGATAGCGGGAGATGAGACCCAGTACTTC	CASRPTPGIAGDETQYF
17	-	TRBV2	-	TRBJ2-3	TGTGCCAGCAGTGAATCCGGGACTTCTACTAGCACAGATACGCAGTATTTT	CASSESGTSTSTDTQYF
15	-	TRBV6-5	few	TRBJ1-5	TGTGCCAGCAGTTACGGGGGGGCGAGCAATCAGCCCCAGCATTTT	CASSYGGASNQPQHF
13	-	TRBV10-2	many	TRBJ2-5	TGCGCCAGCAGTGTTGGCGGTTTGGAGACCCAGTACTTC	CASSVGGLETQYF
16	TRBD1	TRBV6-2/TRBV6-3	few	TRBJ2-1	TGTGCCAGCAGTGACGCGGGACAGGCTACTTACAATGAGCAGTTCTTC	CASSDAGQATYNEQFF
13	-	TRBV30	many	TRBJ1-3	TGTGCCTGGGATTACCACTCTGGAAACACCATATATTTT	CAWDYHSGNTIYF
14	TRBD1	TRBV12-5	many	TRBJ2-5	TGTGCTAGTGGTTATGGGACAGGCCAAGAGACCCAGTACTTC	CASGYGTGQETQYF
14	-	TRBV28	few	TRBJ1-3	TGTGCCATTACCGGGGGGGGAGGTGGAAACACCATATATTTT	CAITGGGGGNTIYF
14	-	TRBV27	few	TRBJ2-5	TGTGCCAGCAGTCCCCTTCTCAAACAAGAGACCCAGTACTTC	CASSPLLKQETQYF